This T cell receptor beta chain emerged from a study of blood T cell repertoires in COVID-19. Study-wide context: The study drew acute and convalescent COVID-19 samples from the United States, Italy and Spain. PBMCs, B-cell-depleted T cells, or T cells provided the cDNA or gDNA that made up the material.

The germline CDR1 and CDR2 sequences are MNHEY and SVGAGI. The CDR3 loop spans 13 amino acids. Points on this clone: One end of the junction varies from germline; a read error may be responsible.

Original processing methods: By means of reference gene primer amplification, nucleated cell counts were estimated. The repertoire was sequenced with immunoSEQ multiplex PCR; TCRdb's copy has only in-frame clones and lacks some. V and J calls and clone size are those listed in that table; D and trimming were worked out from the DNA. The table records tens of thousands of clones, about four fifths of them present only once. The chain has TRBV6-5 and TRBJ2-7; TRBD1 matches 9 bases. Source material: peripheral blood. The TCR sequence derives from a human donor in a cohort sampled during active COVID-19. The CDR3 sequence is CTSPTGQGGEQYF. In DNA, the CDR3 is TGTACCAGCCCTACGGGACAGGGTGGCGAGCAGTACTTC.